A selection of T cell receptor beta chains follows, all from one sample in a study of yellow fever vaccine responses in identical twins. TCRdb recomputed calls from the RT-PCR reads with MiXCR, one row per CDR3 protein. The sample has under 4,000 distinct CDR3 sequences; around 81% are singletons. The sequencing used T cells from blood (PBMCs), unsorted or a sorted subset (not recorded which), collected before or after yellow fever vaccination (not recorded which). The receptor source for this set is a woman between 18 and 29 years old who received the yellow fever vaccine. The CDR3 runs from the conserved cysteine through the conserved F or W. A D gene is named only where the DNA matches it firmly. Rows give clone size only sometimes, using once, few, many, or a class for an expanded clone.

D,V,J,size,CDR3,DNA
-,TRBV5-1,TRBJ1-1,-,CASSLDVGSNTEAFF,TGCGCCAGCAGCTTGGATGTGGGATCGAACACTGAAGCTTTCTTT
-,TRBV11-3,TRBJ2-1,-,CASSLSGVYNEQFF,TGTGCCAGCAGCTTATCAGGGGTCTACAATGAGCAGTTCTTC
-,TRBV2,TRBJ1-2,few,CASSIDYGYTF,TGTGCCAGCAGTATCGACTATGGCTACACCTTC
TRBD2,TRBV7-9,TRBJ2-7,-,CASSLPRTSGRGEQYF,TGTGCCAGCAGCTTACCACGGACTAGCGGGAGAGGCGAGCAGTACTTC
-,TRBV14,TRBJ1-2,-,CASSQVGPGGGYGYTF,TGTGCCAGCAGCCAAGTCGGCCCGGGGGGCGGTTATGGCTACACCTTC
-,TRBV5-1,TRBJ2-7,few,CATAVVSAAYEQYF,TGCGCCACCGCGGTCGTAAGCGCAGCCTACGAGCAGTACTTC
-,TRBV11-1,TRBJ1-5,-,CASSLGIYQPQHF,TGTGCCAGCAGCTTAGGCATTTACCAGCCCCAGCATTTT
TRBD1,TRBV18,TRBJ2-5,-,CASSIGQGLETQYF,TGTGCCAGCTCAATCGGACAGGGGTTGGAGACCCAGTACTTC
TRBD1,TRBV5-5,TRBJ1-1,once,CASSFGTGANTEAFF,TGTGCCAGCAGCTTCGGGACAGGGGCGAACACTGAAGCTTTCTTT
-,TRBV23-1,TRBJ1-5,-,CASSQCQISNQPQHF,TGCGCCAGCAGTCAGTGCCAGATTAGCAATCAGCCCCAGCATTTT
-,TRBV11-2,TRBJ2-1,-,CASSLGNSYNEQFF,TGTGCCAGCAGCTTAGGGAACTCCTACAATGAGCAGTTCTTC
-,TRBV18,TRBJ2-7,-,CASSPQAHEQYF,TGTGCCAGCTCGCCACAGGCTCACGAGCAGTACTTC
TRBD2,TRBV5-5,TRBJ2-7,-,CASRSPGTSVYEQYF,TGTGCCAGCAGGTCTCCCGGGACTAGCGTTTACGAGCAGTACTTC
-,TRBV20-1,TRBJ1-1,-,CSAPEQNTEAFF,TGCAGTGCTCCTGAGCAGAACACTGAAGCTTTCTTT
-,TRBV12-3/TRBV12-4,TRBJ2-1,-,CASSLINEQFF,TGTGCCAGCAGTTTGATTAATGAGCAGTTCTTC
-,TRBV28,TRBJ1-1,-,CASSSFLNTEAFF,TGTGCCAGCAGTTCCTTTCTGAACACTGAAGCTTTCTTT
-,TRBV23-1,TRBJ2-5,-,CASSQLEGMRRETQYF,TGCGCCAGCAGTCAATTAGAAGGCATGAGGAGGGAGACCCAGTACTTC
TRBD2,TRBV10-3,TRBJ2-7,once,CATRLAGTSEQYF,TGTGCCACCCGACTAGCGGGAACCTCCGAGCAGTACTTC
-,TRBV11-3,TRBJ2-4,-,CASSLGAVYIQYF,TGTGCCAGCAGCTTAGGCGCGGTTTACATTCAGTACTTC
-,TRBV19,TRBJ2-3,-,CASSTTPRERPQYF,TGTGCCAGTAGTACCACCCCCCGGGAGCGCCCGCAGTATTTT
-,TRBV11-1,TRBJ1-4,-,CASSLGGVDEKLFF,TGTGCCAGCAGCTTAGGAGGGGTGGATGAAAAACTGTTTTTT
-,TRBV12-3/TRBV12-4,TRBJ1-5,large,CASSLLGSNQPQHF,TGTGCCAGCAGTTTATTGGGTAGCAATCAGCCCCAGCATTTT
TRBD1,TRBV29-1,TRBJ2-3,-,CSVDTRTGKTDMQYF,TGCAGCGTGGATACCAGGACAGGGAAGACAGATATGCAGTATTTT
-,TRBV13,TRBJ2-5,-,CASDEATSQETQYF,TGTGCCAGCGACGAAGCTACCTCGCAAGAGACCCAGTACTTC
-,TRBV20-1,TRBJ1-5,-,CSARDRSSERNQPQHF,TGCAGTGCTAGAGATAGGTCCTCCGAGCGGAACCAGCCCCAGCATTTT
-,TRBV6-1,TRBJ2-7,-,CASSEDGGSSYEQYF,TGTGCCAGCAGTGAAGATGGCGGAAGCTCCTACGAGCAGTACTTC
-,TRBV13,TRBJ2-3,-,CASSPGKDTQYF,TGTGCCAGCAGCCCGGGGAAAGATACGCAGTATTTT
-,TRBV12-3/TRBV12-4,TRBJ1-1,-,CASSLTREAFF,TGTGCCAGCAGTTTGACGCGGGAAGCTTTCTTT
-,TRBV5-6,TRBJ1-5,-,CASSPGGHTAEPQHF,TGTGCCAGCAGCCCGGGGGGTCACACCGCTGAGCCCCAGCATTTT
-,TRBV28,TRBJ1-6,once,CASSSSPPSPLHF,TGTGCCAGCAGTTCCTCCCCGCCTTCACCCCTCCACTTT
TRBD2,TRBV11-3,TRBJ2-1,-,CASSPPRTSGSYEQFF,TGTGCCAGCAGCCCACCTCGGACTAGCGGGAGCTATGAGCAGTTCTTC
-,TRBV7-3,TRBJ2-3,-,CASSLYHTDTQYF,TGTGCCAGCAGCTTATATCACACAGATACGCAGTATTTT
-,TRBV28,TRBJ2-7,-,CASRNHARTYEQYF,TGTGCCAGCAGAAACCATGCCCGGACCTACGAGCAGTACTTC
-,TRBV6-4,TRBJ2-3,-,CASSDSADTSTDTQYF,TGTGCCAGCAGTGACTCGGCGGACACTAGCACAGATACGCAGTATTTT
TRBD2,TRBV19,TRBJ2-1,-,CASNPSSGNNNEQFF,TGTGCCAGTAACCCATCTAGCGGGAACAACAATGAGCAGTTCTTC
TRBD2,TRBV2,TRBJ2-1,once,CASSLAGVAYNEQFF,TGTGCCAGCAGTTTAGCGGGAGTTGCCTACAATGAGCAGTTCTTC
-,TRBV24-1,TRBJ2-2,-,CATSDSNRETGELFF,TGTGCCACCAGTGATAGCAACAGGGAAACCGGGGAGCTGTTTTTT
-,TRBV13,TRBJ2-2,-,CASSPRWAGADTGELFF,TGTGCCAGCAGCCCCCGCTGGGCGGGGGCCGACACCGGGGAGCTGTTTTTT
-,TRBV7-9,TRBJ1-2,once,CASSVPQARGRNYGYTF,TGTGCCAGCAGCGTACCGCAAGCTAGGGGCCGGAACTATGGCTACACCTTC
TRBD2,TRBV18,TRBJ2-3,-,CASSQGAAGPTDTQYF,TGTGCCAGCTCCCAAGGAGCAGCGGGACCTACAGATACGCAGTATTTT
-,TRBV11-3,TRBJ2-7,-,CASSPAVSYEQYF,TGTGCCAGCAGCCCTGCCGTCTCCTACGAGCAGTACTTC
-,TRBV15,TRBJ2-1,once,CATSRERNEQFF,TGTGCCACCAGCAGAGAGCGCAATGAGCAGTTCTTC
-,TRBV11-1,TRBJ2-5,-,CASSRTQETQYF,TGTGCCAGCAGCCGGACGCAAGAGACCCAGTACTTC
-,TRBV15,TRBJ2-7,-,CATSRDLYGDEQYF,TGTGCCACCAGCAGAGATCTTTATGGGGACGAGCAGTACTTC